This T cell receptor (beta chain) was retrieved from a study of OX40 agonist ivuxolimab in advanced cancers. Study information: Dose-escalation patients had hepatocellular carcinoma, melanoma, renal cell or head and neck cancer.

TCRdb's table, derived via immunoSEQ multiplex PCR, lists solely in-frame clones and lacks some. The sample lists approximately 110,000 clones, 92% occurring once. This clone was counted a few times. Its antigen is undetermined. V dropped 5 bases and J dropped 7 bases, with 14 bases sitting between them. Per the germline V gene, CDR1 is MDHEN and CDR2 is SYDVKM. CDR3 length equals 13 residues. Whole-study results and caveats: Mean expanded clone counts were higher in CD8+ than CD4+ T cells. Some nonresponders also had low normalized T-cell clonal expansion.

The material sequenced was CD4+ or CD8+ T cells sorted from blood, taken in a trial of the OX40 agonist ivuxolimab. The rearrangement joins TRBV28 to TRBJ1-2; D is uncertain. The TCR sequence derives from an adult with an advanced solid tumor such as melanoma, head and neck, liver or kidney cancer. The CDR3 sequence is CASSPPGLGGYTF. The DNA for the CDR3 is TGTGCCAGCAGTCCTCCGGGCCTAGGTGGCTACACCTTC.